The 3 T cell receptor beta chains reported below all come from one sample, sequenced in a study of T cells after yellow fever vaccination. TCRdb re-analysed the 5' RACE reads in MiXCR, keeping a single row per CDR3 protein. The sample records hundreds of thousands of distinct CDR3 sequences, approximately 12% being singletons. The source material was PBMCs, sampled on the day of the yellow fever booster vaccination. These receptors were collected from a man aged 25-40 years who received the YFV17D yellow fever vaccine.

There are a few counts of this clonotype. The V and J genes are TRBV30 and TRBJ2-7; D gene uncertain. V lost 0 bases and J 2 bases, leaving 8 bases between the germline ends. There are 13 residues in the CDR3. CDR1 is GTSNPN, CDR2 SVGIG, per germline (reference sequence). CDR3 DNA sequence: TGTGCCTGGAGTGTACAAACAGCCTACGAGCAGTACTTC. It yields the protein CAWSVQTAYEQYF.

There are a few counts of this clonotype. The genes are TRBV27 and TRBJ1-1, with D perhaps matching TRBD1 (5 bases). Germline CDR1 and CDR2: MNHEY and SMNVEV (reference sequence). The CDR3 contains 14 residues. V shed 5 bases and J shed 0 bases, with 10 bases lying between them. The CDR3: CASSPGLLNTEAFF. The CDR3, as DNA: TGTGCCAGCAGTCCGGGACTCCTGAACACTGAAGCTTTCTTT.

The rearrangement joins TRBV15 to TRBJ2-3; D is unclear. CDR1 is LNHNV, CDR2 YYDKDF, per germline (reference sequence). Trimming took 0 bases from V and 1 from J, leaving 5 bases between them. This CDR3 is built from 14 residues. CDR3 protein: CATSRERGTDTQYF. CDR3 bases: TGTGCCACCAGCAGAGAAAGGGGCACAGATACGCAGTATTTT.